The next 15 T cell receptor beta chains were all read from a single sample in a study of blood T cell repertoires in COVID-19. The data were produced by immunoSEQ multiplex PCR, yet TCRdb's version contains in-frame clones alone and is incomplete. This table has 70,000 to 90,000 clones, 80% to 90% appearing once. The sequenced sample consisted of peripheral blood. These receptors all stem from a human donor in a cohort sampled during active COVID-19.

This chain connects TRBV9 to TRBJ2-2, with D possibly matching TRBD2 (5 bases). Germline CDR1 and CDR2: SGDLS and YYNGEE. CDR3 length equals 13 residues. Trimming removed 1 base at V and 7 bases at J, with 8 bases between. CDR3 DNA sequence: TGTGCCAGCAGCGTAAGCGGCGTCGGGGAGCTGTTTTTT. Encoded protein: CASSVSGVGELFF.

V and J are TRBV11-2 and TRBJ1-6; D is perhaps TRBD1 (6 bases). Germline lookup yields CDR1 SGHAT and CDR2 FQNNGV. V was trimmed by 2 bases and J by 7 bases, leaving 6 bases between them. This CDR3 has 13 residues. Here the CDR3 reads CASSLQGNSPLHF. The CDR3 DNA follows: TGTGCCAGCAGCTTACAGGGGAATTCACCCCTCCACTTT.

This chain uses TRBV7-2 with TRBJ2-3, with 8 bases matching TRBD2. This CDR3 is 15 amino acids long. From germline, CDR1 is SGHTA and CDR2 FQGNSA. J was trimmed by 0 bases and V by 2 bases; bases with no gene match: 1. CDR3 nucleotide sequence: TGTGCCAGCAGCTTATCTAGCGGGAGCACAGATACGCAGTATTTT. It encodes CASSLSSGSTDTQYF.

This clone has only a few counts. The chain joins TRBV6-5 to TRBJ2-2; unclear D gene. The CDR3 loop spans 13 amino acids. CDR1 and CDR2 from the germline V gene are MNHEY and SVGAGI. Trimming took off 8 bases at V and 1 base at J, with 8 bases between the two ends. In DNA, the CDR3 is TGTGCCAGCCTTGCGGTGAACACCGGGGAGCTGTTTTTT. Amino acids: CASLAVNTGELFF.

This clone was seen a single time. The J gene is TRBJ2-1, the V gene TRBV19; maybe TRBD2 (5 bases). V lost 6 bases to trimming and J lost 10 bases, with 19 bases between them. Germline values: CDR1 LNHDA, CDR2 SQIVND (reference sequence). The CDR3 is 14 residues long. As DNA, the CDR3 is TGTGCCAGTAGGCAGCGGCGGGTAAATATGGAGCAGTTCTTC. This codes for CASRQRRVNMEQFF.

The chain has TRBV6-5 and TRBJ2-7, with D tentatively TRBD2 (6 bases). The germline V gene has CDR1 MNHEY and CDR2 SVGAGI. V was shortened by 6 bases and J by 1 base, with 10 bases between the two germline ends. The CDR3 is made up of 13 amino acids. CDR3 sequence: CASRPGGSYEQYF. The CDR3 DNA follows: TGTGCCAGCAGACCCGGGGGATCCTACGAGCAGTACTTC.

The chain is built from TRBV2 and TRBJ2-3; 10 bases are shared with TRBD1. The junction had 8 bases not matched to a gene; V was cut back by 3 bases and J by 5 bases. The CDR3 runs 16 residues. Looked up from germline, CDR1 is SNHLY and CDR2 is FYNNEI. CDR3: CASSDATGGVGDTQYF. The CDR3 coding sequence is TGTGCCAGCAGTGACGCGACAGGGGGCGTTGGAGATACGCAGTATTTT.

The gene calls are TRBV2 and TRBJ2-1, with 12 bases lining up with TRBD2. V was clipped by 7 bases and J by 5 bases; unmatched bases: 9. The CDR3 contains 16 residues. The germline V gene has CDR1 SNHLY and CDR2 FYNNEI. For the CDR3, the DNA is TGTGCCAGCACCCTCGCCGGGACTAGCGGGCACAATGAGCAGTTCTTC. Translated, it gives CASTLAGTSGHNEQFF.

The CDR3 coding sequence is TGTGCCAGCAAACTAGCGGGAGGTCTTAGCACAGATACGCAGTATTTT. This sequence encodes CASKLAGGLSTDTQYF. The chain employs TRBV28 and TRBJ2-3; 12 bases match TRBD2. The CDR3 runs 16 residues. Looked up from germline, CDR1 is MDHEN and CDR2 is SYDVKM. Trimming at V came to 7 bases and at J to 0 bases, leaving 5 bases not matched to a gene.

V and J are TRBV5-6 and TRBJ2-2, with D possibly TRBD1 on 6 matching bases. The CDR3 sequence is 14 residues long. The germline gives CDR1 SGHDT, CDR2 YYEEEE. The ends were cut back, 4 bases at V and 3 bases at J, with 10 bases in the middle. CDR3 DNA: TGTGCCAGCAGCCTGAGGGGGTACACCGGGGAGCTGTTTTTT. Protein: CASSLRGYTGELFF.

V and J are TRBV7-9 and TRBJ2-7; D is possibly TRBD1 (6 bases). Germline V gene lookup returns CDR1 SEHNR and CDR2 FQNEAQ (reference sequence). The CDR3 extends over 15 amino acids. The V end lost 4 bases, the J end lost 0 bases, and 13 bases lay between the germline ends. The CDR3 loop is CASSSTTGSSYEQYF. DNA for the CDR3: TGTGCCAGCAGCTCCACCACAGGGAGCTCCTACGAGCAGTACTTC.

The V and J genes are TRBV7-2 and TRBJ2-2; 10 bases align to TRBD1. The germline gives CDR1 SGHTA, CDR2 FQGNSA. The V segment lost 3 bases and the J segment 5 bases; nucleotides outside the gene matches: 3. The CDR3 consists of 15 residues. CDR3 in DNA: TGTGCCAGCAGCTTGGGACAGGGGTTTACCGGGGAGCTGTTTTTT. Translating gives CASSLGQGFTGELFF.

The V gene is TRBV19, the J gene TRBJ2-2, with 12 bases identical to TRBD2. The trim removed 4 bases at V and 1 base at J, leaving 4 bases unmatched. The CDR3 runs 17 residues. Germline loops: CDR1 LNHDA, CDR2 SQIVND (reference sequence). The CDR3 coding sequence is TGTGCCAGTAGTAGACCGACTAGCGGGGGGAACACCGGGGAGCTGTTTTTT. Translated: CASSRPTSGGNTGELFF.

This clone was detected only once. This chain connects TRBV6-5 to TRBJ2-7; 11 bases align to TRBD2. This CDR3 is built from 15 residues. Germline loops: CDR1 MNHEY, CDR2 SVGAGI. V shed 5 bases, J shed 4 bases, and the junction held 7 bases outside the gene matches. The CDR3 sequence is CASSLTSGTVYEQYF. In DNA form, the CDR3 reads TGTGCCAGCAGTCTGACTAGCGGGACAGTTTACGAGCAGTACTTC.

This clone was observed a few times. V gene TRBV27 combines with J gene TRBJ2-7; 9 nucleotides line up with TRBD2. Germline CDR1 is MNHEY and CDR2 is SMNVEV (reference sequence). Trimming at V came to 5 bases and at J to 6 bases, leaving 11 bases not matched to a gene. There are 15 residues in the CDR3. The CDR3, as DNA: TGTGCCAGCAGTCCCCCTAGCGGGAAGACCCTCGAGCAGTACTTC. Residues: CASSPPSGKTLEQYF.